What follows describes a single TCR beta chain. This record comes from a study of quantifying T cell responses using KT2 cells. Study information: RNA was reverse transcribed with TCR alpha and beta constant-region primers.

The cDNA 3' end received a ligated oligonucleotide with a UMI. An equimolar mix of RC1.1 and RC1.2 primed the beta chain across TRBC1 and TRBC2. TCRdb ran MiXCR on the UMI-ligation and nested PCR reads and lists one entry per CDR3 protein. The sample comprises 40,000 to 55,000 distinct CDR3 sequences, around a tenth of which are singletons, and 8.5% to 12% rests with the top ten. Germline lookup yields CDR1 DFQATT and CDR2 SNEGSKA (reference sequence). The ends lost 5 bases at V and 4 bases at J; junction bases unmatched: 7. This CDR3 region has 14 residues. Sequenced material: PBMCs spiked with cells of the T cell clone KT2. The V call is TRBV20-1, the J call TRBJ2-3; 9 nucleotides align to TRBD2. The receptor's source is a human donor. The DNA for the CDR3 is TGCAGTGCTTCCCTGCGGGGGGGGCCAGATACGCAGTATTTT. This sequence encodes CSASLRGGPDTQYF.